The sample holds one count of the clone carrying this TCR beta chain. The data originate from a study of blood T cell repertoires in COVID-19. The wider study: From T cells, B-cell-depleted T cells, or PBMCs came the material, which was cDNA or gDNA.

Germline V lookup: CDR1 LGHDT, CDR2 YNNKEL (reference sequence). The germline V and J ends were trimmed by 1 base and 0 bases, with 10 bases remaining between them. CDR3 size: 16 residues. Sequencing used immunoSEQ multiplex PCR; TCRdb keeps in-frame clones, though not all of them. The table records some 220,000 clones, 80% to 95% of them present only once. The sequence came from a man between 25 and 39 years old with COVID-19, enrolled during active disease. This sequence joins TRBV3-1 (or the pseudogene TRBV3-2) and TRBJ2-4, with D perhaps TRBD1 (6 bases). Sequenced input: peripheral blood. The CDR3 sequence is CASSQGTELAKNIQYF. The DNA for the CDR3 is TGTGCCAGCAGCCAAGGGACAGAATTAGCCAAAAACATTCAGTACTTC.